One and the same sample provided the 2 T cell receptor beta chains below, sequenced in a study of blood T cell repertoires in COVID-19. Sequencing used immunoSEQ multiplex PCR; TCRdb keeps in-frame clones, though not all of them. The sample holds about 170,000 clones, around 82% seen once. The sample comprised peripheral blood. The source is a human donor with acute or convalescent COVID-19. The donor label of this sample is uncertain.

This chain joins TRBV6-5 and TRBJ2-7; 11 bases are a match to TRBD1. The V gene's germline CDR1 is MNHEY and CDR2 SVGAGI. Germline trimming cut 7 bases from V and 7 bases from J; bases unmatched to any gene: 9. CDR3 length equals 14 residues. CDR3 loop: CASNPGQGAREQYF. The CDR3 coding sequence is TGTGCCAGCAACCCTGGACAGGGGGCGAGGGAGCAGTACTTC.

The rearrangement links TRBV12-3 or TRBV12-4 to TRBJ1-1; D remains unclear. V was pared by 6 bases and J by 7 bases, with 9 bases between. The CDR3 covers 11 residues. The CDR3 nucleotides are TGTGCCAGCAGGGTGGTGCGTGAAGCTTTCTTT. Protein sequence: CASRVVREAFF.